These 7 T cell receptor beta chains originate from one sample sequenced in a study of blood T cell repertoires in COVID-19 (dated by TCRdb to the early 2020s). Library preparation was by the immunoSEQ multiplex PCR assay. TCRdb stores this immuneACCESS table with in-frame sequences only. Part of the clones is absent; in the studies checked, under half of the shortfall reflects unresolved V genes, and no reason is known for the rest. Here the sample has 150,000 to 170,000 clones; approximately 73% occur a single time. The top ten clones comprise more than 3% of the sample. Material for sequencing was peripheral blood. These receptor sequences come from an elderly woman with acute or convalescent COVID-19.

This clone was seen a few times. The CDR3 DNA reads TGTGCCAGCAGCGTAGCTCCCGGGGTCGGGGAGCTGTTTTTT. It translates to CASSVAPGVGELFF. V usage is TRBV9 and J usage is TRBJ2-2, with a weak D call TRBD2 (5 bases). The germline CDR1 and CDR2 sequences are SGDLS and YYNGEE. The V end lost 0 bases, the J end lost 7 bases, and 10 bases lay between the germline ends. The CDR3 has 14 amino acids.

The chain has TRBV2 and TRBJ2-2; 8 bases map to TRBD2. The CDR3 is 16 residues long. Losses at the gene ends were 2 bases for V and 4 bases for J; bases not matched to a gene: 6. CDR1 and CDR2 from the germline V gene are SNHLY and FYNNEI. CDR3 amino acids: CASSEFGGGPTGELFF. The CDR3 DNA reads TGTGCCAGCAGTGAATTTGGCGGGGGGCCCACCGGGGAGCTGTTTTTT.

A note on this clone: Its ends do not fully match the called genes, so a read error is possible. This chain connects TRBV29-1 to TRBJ2-1; 14 nucleotides match TRBD2. The CDR3 is made up of 15 amino acids. CDR1 is SQVTM, CDR2 ANQGSEA, per germline. The CDR3 is CSAGTSGRVANGQFF. DNA for the CDR3: TGCAGCGCTGGGACTAGCGGGAGAGTGGCTAATGGGCAGTTCTTC.

This chain joins TRBV11-2 and TRBJ1-1, with a tentative D call TRBD1 (5 bases). The V and J ends lost 8 bases and 9 bases respectively, with 22 bases between them. The CDR3 sequence is 14 residues long. CDR1 and CDR2 (germline): SGHAT, FQNNGV. The CDR3 bases are TGTGCCAGCGGTCCCCTAGGGTCGACAGATCAAGCTTTCTTT. Its translation is CASGPLGSTDQAFF. The full variable domain, rest sourced from reference TRBV11-2 and TRBJ1-1, is EAGVAQSPRYKIIEKRQSVAFWCNPISGHATLYWYQQILGQGPKLLIQFQNNGVVDDSQLPKDRFSAERLKGVDSTLKIQPAKLEDSAVYLCASGPLGSTDQAFFGQGTRLTVV.

V is TRBV7-6 and J is TRBJ1-3, with 8 nucleotides matching TRBD1. V was clipped by 0 bases and J by 0 bases; unmatched bases: 13. CDR1 is SGHVS, CDR2 FNYEAQ, per germline. The CDR3 runs to 20 residues. In DNA, the CDR3 is TGTGCCAGCAGCTTAGCGATCGATCCAGGGGGCCACGACTCTGGAAACACCATATATTTT. This codes for CASSLAIDPGGHDSGNTIYF.

The rearrangement uses TRBV9 and TRBJ1-1, with 7 bases fitting TRBD1. CDR3 size: 16 residues. Trimming cost V 3 bases and J 0 bases; bases outside gene matches: 8. Germline CDR1 SGDLS, CDR2 YYNGEE. In DNA form, the CDR3 reads TGTGCCAGCAGCGCTGGGGGACAGTTCATGAACACTGAAGCTTTCTTT. Protein sequence: CASSAGGQFMNTEAFF.

The chain is built from TRBV5-1 and TRBJ1-6, with 7 bases matching TRBD1. Germline lookup yields CDR1 SGHRS and CDR2 YFSETQ. The CDR3 has 14 residues. With V trimmed by 0 bases and J by 13 bases, 7 bases remained unmatched. The CDR3 bases are TGCGCCAGCAGCTTGGAGGGACAGCTAAGCCCCCTCCACTTT. The encoded protein is CASSLEGQLSPLHF.